This paragraph reports one T cell receptor beta chain. Its binding antigen is unknown. No much larger clonotype is one base removed from it; base qualities were not supplied. The time point label of this sample denotes: about 28 days (+/-7) after the second vaccine dose. Because spike-specific TCR depth and breadth did not differ between the two schedules, AZD1222 recipients who got a second dose at roughly 4 weeks were pooled with those who got a second dose at roughly 12 weeks. Vaccinee samples came from UK trials COV001 and COV002, including a single-blind randomized controlled phase 2/3 trial of AZD1222 (ChAdOx1 nCoV-19) in healthy adults. Trial participant PBMC samples were collected at day 0 and day 28 after the second dose for TCRbeta chain sequencing. The data were taken from a study of T cell responses to AZD1222 COVID-19 vaccine (dated by TCRdb to the early 2020s). Notes on the research overall: A total of 230 to 250 trial participants underwent TCR sequencing, of whom about 200 received two doses of AZD1222 and some 26 received two doses of the MenACWY control vaccine. Enrollment into the trials was organized by age into subgroups of 18-55, 56-69 and 70-plus years, and those subgroups contained around 150, 28 and 57 TCR-sequenced participants, respectively.

V ends up 5 bases short and J 9 bases short, with an unmatched junction base count of 13. The germline V gene supplies CDR1 SGHAT and CDR2 FQNNGV. Spanning cysteine to phenylalanine, the CDR3 consists of 15 amino acids. CDR3 DNA is the only sequence kept; it has 45 bases, read in frame from the first base. The CDR3 regions of human TCRbeta chains were subjected to immunosequencing. The authors' pipeline ran thus. Repertoire TCRs were checked for matches against a reference library of SARS-CoV-2-specific TCRs that had been generated using the MIRA antigen-specificity platform. Breadth meant the fraction of unique TCRs that were SARS-CoV-2-associated, whereas depth meant the fraction of total T cells that were SARS-CoV-2-associated. Using the MIRA data, each spike-specific TCR was mapped to the spike region that the TCR reacts to and placed in a CD4 or CD8 class. Log10-transformed breadth and depth values were compared by one-way ANOVA with Sidak's multiple comparisons tests. The immuneACCESS repertoire file appears here via TCRdb, limited to in-frame rearrangements. These files lack a portion of the clones; in checked studies, under half of the deficit traces to unresolved V genes, and the cause of the others is not known. D and trimming come from the DNA, and the V and J calls and clone size come from that table. This sample lists fewer than 130,000 clones; roughly 93% were detected once. In total, the top ten clones hold 2.9% of the sample.

Points the paper makes about the study in general: After two AZD1222 doses, both the breadth and the depth of spike-specific TCRs were significantly higher than at day 0 and than in MenACWY recipients. Because no day 14 peak-response samples were available, the repertoires could be characterized only after the peak T cell response. The 56-69-year group was small, and its depth increase did not reach significance, likely because of low power. Conclusions about previously exposed vaccinees are limited because only six or seven AZD1222 recipients were SARS-CoV-2 seropositive at baseline. Participants were mostly white British and included more females than males, and it was suggested by the authors that clonal diversity may have been underestimated. Vaccine-associated CD4 TCRs spanned the whole spike protein, with dominant responses in regions 160-218 and 743-854. Reportedly, close to half of the unique spike-specific TCRs recognized epitopes lying outside the regions that are mutated in the B.1.351 and B.1.1.7 variants.

This sequence originates from an adult who received the AZD1222 COVID-19 vaccine. Recombination connected TRBV11-2 to TRBJ2-1, with TRBD2 identical over 7 junction bases. The sequenced sample was peripheral blood, obtained 28 days after the second AZD1222 dose. CDR3 protein: CASSLGGEGSGEQFF. The DNA sequence is TGTGCCAGCAGCCTTGGGGGGGAGGGATCTGGTGAGCAGTTCTTC. Here the CDR3 is joined to the reference TRBV11-2 and TRBJ2-1 genes, and the full variable domain is: EAGVAQSPRYKIIEKRQSVAFWCNPISGHATLYWYQQILGQGPKLLIQFQNNGVVDDSQLPKDRFSAERLKGVDSTLKIQPAKLEDSAVYLCASSLGGEGSGEQFFGPGTRLTVL.